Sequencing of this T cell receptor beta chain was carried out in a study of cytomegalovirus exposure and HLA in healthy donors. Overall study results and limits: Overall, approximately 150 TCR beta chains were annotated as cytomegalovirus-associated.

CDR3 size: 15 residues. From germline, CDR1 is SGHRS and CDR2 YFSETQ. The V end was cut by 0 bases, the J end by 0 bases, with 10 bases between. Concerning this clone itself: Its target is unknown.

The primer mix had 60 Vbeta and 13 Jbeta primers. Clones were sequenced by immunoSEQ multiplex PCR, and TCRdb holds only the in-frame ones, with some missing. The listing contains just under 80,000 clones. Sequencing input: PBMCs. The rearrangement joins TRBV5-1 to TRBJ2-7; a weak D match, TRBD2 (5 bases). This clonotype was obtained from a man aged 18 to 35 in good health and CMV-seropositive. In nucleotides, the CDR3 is TGCGCCAGCAGCTTGGCACCGGGGTCCTCCTACGAGCAGTACTTC. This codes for CASSLAPGSSYEQYF.